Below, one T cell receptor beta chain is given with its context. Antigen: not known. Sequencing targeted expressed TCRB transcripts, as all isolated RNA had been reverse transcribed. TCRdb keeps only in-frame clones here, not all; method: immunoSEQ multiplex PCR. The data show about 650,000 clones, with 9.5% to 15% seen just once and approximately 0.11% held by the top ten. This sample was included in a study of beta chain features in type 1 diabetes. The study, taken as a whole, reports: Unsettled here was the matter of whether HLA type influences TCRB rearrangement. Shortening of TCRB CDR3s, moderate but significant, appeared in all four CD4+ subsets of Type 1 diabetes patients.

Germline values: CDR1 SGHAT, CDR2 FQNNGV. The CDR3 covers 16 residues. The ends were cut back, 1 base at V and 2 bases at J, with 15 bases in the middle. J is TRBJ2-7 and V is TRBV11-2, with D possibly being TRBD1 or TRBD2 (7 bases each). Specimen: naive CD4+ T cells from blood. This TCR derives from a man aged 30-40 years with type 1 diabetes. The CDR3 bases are TGTGCCAGCAGCTTAGGAGCGGGACAGAACACCTACGAGCAGTACTTC. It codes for CASSLGAGQNTYEQYF.